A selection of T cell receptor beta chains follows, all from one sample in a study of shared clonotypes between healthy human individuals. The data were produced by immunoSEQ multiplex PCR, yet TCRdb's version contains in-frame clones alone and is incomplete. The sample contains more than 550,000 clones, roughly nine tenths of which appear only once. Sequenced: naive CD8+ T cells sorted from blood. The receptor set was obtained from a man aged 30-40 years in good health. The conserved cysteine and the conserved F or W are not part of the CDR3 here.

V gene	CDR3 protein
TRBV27	ASRTGPNYEQY
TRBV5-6	ASSSWGGNEQF
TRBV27	ASLGQVGEQY
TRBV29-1	SVDGTGENSQTTSVQETQY
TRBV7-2	ASSFTTENNEKLF
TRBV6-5	ATSGAEGYEQY
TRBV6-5	ASSYGTADGYT
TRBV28	ASRPDISSWETQY
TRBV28	ASSSYPTGGEDGYT
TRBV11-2	ASSLVRNEQY
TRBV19	ASSITANTGELF
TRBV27	ASSLSPGGNYGYT
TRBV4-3	ASSQDPSGSPYNEQF
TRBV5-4	ASSPILGPLYGYT
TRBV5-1	ASSLEQDGVKLF
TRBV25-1	ASLTSVEATDTQY
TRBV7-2	ASSPPPTSFRETQY
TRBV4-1	ASSRVQVDDEQF
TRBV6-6	ASSYRKGLAPPEQY
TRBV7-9	ASSLETGYLEQY
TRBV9	ASSVGGGDTEAF
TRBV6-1	ASWSGSGKYEQY
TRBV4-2	ASSQGLAGDEQF
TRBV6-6	ASRNSGSADTQY
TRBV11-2	ASSPNLAGKYNEQF
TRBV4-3	ASSPGLAVYEQY
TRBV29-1	SVESGAEAF
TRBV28	ASSLRTPPWEQY
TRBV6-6	ASGSYEQY
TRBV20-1	SALREGEQF
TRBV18	ASSPPNTGELF
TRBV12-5	ASGLGSYNEQF
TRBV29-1	SVGGPGGEQY
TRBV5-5	ASSIDPNEQF
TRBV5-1	ASSLGLGAYEQY
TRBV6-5	ASSYSNIHTEAF
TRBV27	ASSYPPYEQY
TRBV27	ASRLSGGLAPDTQY